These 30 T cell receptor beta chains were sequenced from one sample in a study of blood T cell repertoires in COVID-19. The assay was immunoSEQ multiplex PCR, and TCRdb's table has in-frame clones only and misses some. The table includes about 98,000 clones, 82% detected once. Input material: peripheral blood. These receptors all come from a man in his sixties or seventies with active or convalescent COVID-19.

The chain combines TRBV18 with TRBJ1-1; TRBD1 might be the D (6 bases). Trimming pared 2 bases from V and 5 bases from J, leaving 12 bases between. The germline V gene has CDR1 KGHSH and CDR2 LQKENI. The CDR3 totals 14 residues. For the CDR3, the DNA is TGTGCCAGCTCACCATCGGGGGGCCGTACTGAAGCTTTCTTT. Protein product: CASSPSGGRTEAFF. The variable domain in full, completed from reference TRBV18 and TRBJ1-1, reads NAGVMQNPRHLVRRRGQEARLRCSPMKGHSHVYWYRQLPEEGLKFMVYLQKENIIDESGMPKERFSAEFPKEGPSILRIQQVVRGDSAAYFCASSPSGGRTEAFFGQGTRLTVV.

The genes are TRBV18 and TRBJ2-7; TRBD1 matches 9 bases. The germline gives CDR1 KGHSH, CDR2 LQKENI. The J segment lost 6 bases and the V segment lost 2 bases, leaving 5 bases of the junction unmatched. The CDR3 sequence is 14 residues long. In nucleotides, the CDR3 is TGTGCCAGCTCACCAGGGACAGGGATGAGCGAGCAGTACTTC. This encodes CASSPGTGMSEQYF.

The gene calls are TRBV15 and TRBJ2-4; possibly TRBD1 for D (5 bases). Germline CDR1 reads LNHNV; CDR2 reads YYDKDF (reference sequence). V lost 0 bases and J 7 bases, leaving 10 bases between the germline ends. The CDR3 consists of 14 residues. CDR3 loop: CATSREAGNNIQYF. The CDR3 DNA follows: TGTGCCACCAGCAGAGAGGCAGGGAATAACATTCAGTACTTC.

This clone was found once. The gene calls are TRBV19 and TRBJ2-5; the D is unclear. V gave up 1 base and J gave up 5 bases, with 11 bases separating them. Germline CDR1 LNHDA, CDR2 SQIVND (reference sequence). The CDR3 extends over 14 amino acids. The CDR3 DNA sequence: TGTGCCAGTAGTATAGTGGCTAGAAGGGAGACCCAGTACTTC. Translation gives CASSIVARRETQYF.

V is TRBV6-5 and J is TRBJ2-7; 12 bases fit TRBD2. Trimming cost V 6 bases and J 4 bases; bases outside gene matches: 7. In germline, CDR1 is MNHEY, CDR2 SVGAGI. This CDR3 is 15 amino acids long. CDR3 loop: CASRSLAGGRYEQYF. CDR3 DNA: TGTGCCAGCAGAAGTCTAGCGGGGGGGCGGTACGAGCAGTACTTC.

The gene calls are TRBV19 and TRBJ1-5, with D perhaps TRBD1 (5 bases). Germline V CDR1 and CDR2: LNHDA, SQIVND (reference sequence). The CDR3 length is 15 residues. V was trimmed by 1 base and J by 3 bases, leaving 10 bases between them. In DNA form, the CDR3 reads TGTGCCAGTAGTATAGGGTCAGGGATCAATCAGCCCCAGCATTTT. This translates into CASSIGSGINQPQHF.

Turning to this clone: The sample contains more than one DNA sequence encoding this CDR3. CDR3 loop: CASRQYYEQYF. CDR3 bases: TGTGCCAGCAGGCAGTATTACGAGCAGTACTTC. This sequence joins TRBV6-5 and TRBJ2-7, with D uncertain. V lost 6 bases and J 4 bases, leaving 7 bases between the germline ends. The germline gives CDR1 MNHEY, CDR2 SVGAGI. The CDR3 contains 11 residues.

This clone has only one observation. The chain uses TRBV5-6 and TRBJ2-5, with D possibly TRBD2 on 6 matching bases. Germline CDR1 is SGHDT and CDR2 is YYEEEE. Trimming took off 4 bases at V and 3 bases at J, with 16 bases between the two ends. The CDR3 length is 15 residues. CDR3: CASSLRGGEKETQYF. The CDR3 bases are TGTGCCAGCAGCCTGCGGGGTGGTGAGAAAGAGACCCAGTACTTC.

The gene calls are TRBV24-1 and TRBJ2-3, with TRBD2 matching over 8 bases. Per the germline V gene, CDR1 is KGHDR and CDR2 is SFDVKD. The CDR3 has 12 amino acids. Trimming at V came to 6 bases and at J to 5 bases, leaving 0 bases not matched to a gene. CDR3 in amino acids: CATSRGGDTQYF. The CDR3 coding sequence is TGTGCCACCAGTCGGGGGGGAGATACGCAGTATTTT.

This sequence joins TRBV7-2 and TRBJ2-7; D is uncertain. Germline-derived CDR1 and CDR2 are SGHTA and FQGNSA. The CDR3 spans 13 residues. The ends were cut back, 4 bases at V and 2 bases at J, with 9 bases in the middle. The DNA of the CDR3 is TGTGCCAGCAGCTACCTTCCTACCTACGAGCAGTACTTC. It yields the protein CASSYLPTYEQYF.

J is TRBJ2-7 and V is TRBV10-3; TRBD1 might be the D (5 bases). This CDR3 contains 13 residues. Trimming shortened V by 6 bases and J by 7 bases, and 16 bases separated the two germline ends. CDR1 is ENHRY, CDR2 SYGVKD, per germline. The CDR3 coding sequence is TGTGCCATCAGCCCAACAGGTTCCCGGGAGCAGTACTTC. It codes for CAISPTGSREQYF.

CDR3 nucleotide sequence: TGTGCCTGGAGTGTAGGGACTGGGGGCTACACCTTC. It encodes CAWSVGTGGYTF. The chain has TRBV30 and TRBJ1-2, with D possibly matching TRBD1 (5 bases). This CDR3 is 12 amino acids long. The V and J ends lost 0 bases and 8 bases respectively, with 10 bases between them. Germline CDR1 GTSNPN, CDR2 SVGIG (reference sequence). The full variable domain, its missing parts supplied by reference TRBV30 and TRBJ1-2, is SQTIHQWPATLVQPVGSPLSLECTVEGTSNPNLYWYRQAAGRGLQLLFYSVGIGQISSEVPQNLSASRPQDRQFILSSKKLLLSDSGFYLCAWSVGTGGYTFGSGTRLTVV.

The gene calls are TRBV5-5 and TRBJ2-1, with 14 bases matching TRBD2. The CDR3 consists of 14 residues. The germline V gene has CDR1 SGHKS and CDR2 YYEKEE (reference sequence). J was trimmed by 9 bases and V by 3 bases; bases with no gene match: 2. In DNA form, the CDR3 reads TGTGCCAGCAGCTGGGGACTAGCGGGGGTTGAGCAGTTCTTC. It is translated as CASSWGLAGVEQFF.

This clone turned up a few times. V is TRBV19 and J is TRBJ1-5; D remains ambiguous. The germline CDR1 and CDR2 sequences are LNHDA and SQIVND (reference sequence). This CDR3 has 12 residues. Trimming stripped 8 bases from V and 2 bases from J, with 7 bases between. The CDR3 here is CASRTGNQPQHF. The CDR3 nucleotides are TGTGCCAGTCGTACAGGCAATCAGCCCCAGCATTTT.

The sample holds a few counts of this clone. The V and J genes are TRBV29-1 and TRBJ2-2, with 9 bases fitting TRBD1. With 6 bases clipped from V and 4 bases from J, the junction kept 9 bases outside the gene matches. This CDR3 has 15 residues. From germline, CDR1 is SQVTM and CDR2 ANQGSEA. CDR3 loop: CSVRSGTGSTGELFF. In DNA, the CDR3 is TGCAGCGTCCGCTCCGGGACAGGGAGCACCGGGGAGCTGTTTTTT.

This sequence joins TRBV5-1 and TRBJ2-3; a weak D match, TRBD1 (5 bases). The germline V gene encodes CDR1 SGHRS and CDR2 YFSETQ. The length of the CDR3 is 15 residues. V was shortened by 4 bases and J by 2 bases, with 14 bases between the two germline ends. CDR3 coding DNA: TGCGCCAGCAGCCTCCAGGGTAAGGACACAGATACGCAGTATTTT. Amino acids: CASSLQGKDTDTQYF.

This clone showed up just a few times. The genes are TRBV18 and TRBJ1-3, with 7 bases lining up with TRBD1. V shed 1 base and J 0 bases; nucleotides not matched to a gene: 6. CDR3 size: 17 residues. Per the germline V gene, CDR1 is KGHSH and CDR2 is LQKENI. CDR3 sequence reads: CASSPRLGQSSGNTIYF. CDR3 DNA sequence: TGTGCCAGCTCACCACGGCTGGGACAGTCCTCTGGAAACACCATATATTTT. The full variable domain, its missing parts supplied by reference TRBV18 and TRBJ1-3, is NAGVMQNPRHLVRRRGQEARLRCSPMKGHSHVYWYRQLPEEGLKFMVYLQKENIIDESGMPKERFSAEFPKEGPSILRIQQVVRGDSAAYFCASSPRLGQSSGNTIYFGEGSWLTVV.

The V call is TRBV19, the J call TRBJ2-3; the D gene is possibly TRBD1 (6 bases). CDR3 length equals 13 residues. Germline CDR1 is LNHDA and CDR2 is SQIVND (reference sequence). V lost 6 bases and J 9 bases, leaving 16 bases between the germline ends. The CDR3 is CASSVTGTGTQYF. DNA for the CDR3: TGTGCCAGTAGCGTTACAGGGACCGGCACGCAGTATTTT.

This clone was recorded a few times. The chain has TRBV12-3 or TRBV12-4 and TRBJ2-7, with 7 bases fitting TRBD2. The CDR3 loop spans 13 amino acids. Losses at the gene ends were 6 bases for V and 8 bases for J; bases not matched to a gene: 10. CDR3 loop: CASRLAASGKQYF. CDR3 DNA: TGTGCCAGCAGGCTAGCGGCCTCTGGCAAGCAGTACTTC.

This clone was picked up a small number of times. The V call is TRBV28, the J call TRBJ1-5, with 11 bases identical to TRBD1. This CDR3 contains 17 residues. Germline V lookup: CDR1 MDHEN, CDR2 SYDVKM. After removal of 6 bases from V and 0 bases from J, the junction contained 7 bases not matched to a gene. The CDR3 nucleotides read TGTGCCAGCAGCGGGGGACAGGGGGTCGGTAGCAATCAGCCCCAGCATTTT. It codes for CASSGGQGVGSNQPQHF. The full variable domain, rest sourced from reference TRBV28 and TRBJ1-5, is DVKVTQSSRYLVKRTGEKVFLECVQDMDHENMFWYRQDPGLGLRLIYFSYDVKMKEKGDIPEGYSVSREKKERFSLILESASTNQTSMYLCASSGGQGVGSNQPQHFGDGTRLSIL.

As DNA, the CDR3 is TGTGCCAGCTCACATCGCCGGGAGACCCAGTACTTC. Translation gives CASSHRRETQYF. The rearrangement joins TRBV18 to TRBJ2-5; D is unresolved. Trimming removed 4 bases from V and 5 bases from J, with 8 bases in between. CDR1 and CDR2 (germline): KGHSH, LQKENI. There are 12 residues in the CDR3.

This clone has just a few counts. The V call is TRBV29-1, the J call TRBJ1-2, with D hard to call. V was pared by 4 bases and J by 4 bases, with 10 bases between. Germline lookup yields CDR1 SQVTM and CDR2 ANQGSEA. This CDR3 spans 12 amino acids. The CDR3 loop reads CSVVPEGYGYTF. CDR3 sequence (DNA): TGCAGCGTTGTTCCCGAGGGCTATGGCTACACCTTC.

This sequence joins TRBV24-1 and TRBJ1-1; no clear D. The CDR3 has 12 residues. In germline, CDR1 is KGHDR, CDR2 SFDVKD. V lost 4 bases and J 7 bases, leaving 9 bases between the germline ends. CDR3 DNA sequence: TGTGCCACCAGTGACGCGAGTGGTGAAGCTTTCTTT. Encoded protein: CATSDASGEAFF.

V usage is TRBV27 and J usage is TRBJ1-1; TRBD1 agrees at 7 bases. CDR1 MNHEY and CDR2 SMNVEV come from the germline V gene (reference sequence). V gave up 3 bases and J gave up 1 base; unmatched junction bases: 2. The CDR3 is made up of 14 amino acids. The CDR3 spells CASSFGTENTEAFF. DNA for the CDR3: TGTGCCAGCAGTTTTGGGACAGAGAACACTGAAGCTTTCTTT.

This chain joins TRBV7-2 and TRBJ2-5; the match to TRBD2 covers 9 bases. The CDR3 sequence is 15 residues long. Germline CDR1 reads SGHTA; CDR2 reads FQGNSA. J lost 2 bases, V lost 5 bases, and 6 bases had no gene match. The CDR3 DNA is TGTGCCAGCAGCACCCCCCTAGCGGGGCAAGAGACCCAGTACTTC. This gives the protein CASSTPLAGQETQYF.

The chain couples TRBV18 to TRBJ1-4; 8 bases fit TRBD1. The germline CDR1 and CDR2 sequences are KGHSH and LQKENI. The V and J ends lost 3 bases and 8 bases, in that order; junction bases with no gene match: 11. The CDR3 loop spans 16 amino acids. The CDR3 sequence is CASSPLLATGVEKLFF. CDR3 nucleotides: TGTGCCAGCTCACCTCTCCTTGCGACAGGGGTCGAAAAACTGTTTTTT.

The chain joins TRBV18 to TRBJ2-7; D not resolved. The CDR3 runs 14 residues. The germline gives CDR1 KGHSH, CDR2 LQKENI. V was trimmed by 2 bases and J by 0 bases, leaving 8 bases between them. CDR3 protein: CASSPGPSSYEQYF. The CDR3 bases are TGTGCCAGCTCACCAGGTCCGAGCTCCTACGAGCAGTACTTC.

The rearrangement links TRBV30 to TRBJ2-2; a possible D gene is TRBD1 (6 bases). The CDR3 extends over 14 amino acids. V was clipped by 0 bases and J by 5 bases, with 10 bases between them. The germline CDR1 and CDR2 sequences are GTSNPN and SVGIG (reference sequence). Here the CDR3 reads CAWSVQQGTGELFF. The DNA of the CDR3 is TGTGCCTGGAGTGTACAACAGGGTACCGGGGAGCTGTTTTTT.

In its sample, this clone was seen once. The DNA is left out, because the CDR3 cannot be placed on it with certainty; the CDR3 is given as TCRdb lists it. CDR3 sequence: CASSLTIWRGTGGFYEQYF. The rearrangement joins TRBV7-2 to TRBJ2-7; the D call TRBD1 from the table was never checked on the DNA. 19 amino acids form the CDR3, both terminal residues included. Germline V gives CDR1 SGHTA, CDR2 FQGNSA.

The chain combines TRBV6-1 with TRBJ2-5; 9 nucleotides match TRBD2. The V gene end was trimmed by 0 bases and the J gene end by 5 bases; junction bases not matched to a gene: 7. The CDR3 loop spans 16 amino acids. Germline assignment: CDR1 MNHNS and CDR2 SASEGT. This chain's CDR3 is CASSEAAGGPGETQYF. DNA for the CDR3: TGTGCCAGCAGTGAAGCTGCGGGGGGGCCGGGTGAGACCCAGTACTTC.